This record concerns one TCR beta chain sequence. Germline-derived CDR1 and CDR2 are LNHDA and SQIVND (reference sequence). Unmatched junction bases numbered 9, after V lost 4 bases and J lost 6 bases. The CDR3 sequence is 15 residues long. The data belong to a study of blood T cell repertoires in COVID-19. Method: immunoSEQ multiplex PCR; TCRdb's copy keeps in-frame clones and lacks some. The repertoire consists of some 240,000 clones, with about 82% occurring once and the leading ten covering about 2.4%. The sample comprised peripheral blood. This sequence was found in a woman between 65 and 79 years old with COVID-19, enrolled during active disease. The chain carries TRBV19 and TRBJ1-5, with 7 bases matching TRBD1. CDR3 in DNA: TGTGCCAGTAGTACTCAGACAGGGATCGGTCAGCCCCAGCATTTT. Translating it yields CASSTQTGIGQPQHF.